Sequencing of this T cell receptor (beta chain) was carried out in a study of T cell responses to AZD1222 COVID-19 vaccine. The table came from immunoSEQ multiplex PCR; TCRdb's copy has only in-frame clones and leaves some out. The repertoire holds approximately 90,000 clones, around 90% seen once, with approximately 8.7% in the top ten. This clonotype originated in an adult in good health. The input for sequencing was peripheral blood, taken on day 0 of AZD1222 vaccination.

The CDR3 nucleotides are TGTGCCAGCAGCTCCCTGACTAGCGGAATTTACGAGCAGTACTTC. Its translation is CASSSLTSGIYEQYF. This chain uses TRBV5-4 with TRBJ2-7; 9 nucleotides align to TRBD2. V dropped 3 bases and J dropped 4; count of bases not matched to a gene: 8. The length of the CDR3 is 15 residues. Germline V CDR1 and CDR2: SGHNT, YYREEE (reference sequence).